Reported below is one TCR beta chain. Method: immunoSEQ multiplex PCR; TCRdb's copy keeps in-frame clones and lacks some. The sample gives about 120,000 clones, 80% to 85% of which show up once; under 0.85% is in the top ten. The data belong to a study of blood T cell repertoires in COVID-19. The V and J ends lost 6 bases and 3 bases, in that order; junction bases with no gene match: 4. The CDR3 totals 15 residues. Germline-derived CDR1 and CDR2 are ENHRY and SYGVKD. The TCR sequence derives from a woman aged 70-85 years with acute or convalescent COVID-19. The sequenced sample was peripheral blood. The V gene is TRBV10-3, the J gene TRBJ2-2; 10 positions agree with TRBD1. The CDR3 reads CAIRTGTGDTGELFF. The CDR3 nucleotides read TGTGCCATCAGGACCGGGACAGGGGACACCGGGGAGCTGTTTTTT.